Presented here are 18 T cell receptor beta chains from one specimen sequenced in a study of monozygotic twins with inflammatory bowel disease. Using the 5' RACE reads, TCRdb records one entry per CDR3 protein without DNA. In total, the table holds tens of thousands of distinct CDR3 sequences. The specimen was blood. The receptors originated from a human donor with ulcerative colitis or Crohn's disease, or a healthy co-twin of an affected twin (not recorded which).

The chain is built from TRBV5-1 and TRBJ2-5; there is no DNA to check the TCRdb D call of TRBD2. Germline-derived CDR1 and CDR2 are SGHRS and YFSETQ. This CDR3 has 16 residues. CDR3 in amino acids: CASGLAGGDNSGTQYF.

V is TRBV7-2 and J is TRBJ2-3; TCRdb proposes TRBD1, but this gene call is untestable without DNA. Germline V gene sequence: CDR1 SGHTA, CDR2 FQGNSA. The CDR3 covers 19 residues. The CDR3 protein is CASSNTAGGPSTSTDTQYF.

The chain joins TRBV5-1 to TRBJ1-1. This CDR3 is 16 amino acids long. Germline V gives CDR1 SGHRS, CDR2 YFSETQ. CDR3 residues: CASSFGAGSTNTEAFF.

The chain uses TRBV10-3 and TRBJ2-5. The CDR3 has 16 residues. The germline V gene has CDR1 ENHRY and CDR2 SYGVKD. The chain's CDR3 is CAISESSRPPVETQYF.

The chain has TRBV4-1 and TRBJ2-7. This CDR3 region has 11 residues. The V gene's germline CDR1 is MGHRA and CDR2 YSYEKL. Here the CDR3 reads CASSQGDEQYF.

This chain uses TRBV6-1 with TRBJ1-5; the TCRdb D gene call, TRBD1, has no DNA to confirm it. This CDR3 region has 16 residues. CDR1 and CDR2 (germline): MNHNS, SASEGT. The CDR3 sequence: CASSEGNRGSNQPQHF.

CDR3 loop: CATSRDRQGLYEQYF. This chain connects TRBV15 to TRBJ2-7; with no DNA, the TCRdb D assignment of TRBD1 cannot be verified. This CDR3 has 15 amino acids. CDR1 is LNHNV and CDR2 is YYDKDF in the germline V gene (reference sequence).

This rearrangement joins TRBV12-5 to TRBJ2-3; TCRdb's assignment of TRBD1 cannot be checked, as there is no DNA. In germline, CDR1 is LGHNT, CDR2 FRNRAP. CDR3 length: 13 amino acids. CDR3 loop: CASAPLGVDTQYF. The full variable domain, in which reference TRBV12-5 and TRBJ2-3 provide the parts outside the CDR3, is DARVTQTPRHKVTEMGQEVTMRCQPILGHNTVFWYRQTMMQGLELLAYFRNRAPLDDSGMPKDRFSAEMPDATLATLKIQPSEPRDSAVYFCASAPLGVDTQYFGPGTRLTVL.

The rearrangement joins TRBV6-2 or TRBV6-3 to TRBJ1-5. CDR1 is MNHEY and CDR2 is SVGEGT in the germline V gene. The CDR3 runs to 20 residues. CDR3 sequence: CATTRPASPRQTERNQPQHF.

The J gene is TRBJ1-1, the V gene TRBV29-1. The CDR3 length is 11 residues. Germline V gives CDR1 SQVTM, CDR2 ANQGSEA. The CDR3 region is CSPWRGPEAFF.

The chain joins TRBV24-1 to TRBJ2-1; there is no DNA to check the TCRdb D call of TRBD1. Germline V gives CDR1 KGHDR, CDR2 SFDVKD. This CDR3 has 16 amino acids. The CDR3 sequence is CATSETGTGSWNEQFF.

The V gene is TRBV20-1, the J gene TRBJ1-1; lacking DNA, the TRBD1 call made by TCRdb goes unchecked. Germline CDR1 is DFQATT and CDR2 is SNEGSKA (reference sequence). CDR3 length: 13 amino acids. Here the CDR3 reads CSARGQGDTEAFF.

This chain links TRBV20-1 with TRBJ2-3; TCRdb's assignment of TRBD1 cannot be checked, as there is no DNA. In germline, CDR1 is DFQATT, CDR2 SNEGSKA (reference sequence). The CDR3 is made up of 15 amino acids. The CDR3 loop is CSAVGSRMSTDTQYF.

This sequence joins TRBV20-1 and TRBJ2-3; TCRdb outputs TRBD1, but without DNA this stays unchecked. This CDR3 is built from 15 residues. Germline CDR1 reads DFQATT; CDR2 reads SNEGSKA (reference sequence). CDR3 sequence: CSASLGGGNADTQYF.

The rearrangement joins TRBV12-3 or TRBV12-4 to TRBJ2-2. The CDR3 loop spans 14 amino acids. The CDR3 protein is CASSLGAIPGELFF.

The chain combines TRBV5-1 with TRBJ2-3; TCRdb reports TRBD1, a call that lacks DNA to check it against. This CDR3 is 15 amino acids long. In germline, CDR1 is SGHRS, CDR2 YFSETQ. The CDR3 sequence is CASSLGGTGRDTQYF.

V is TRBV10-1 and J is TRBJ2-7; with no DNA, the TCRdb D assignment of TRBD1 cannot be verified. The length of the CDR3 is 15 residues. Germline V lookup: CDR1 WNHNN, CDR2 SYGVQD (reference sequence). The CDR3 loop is CASSDPGQGAYEQYF.

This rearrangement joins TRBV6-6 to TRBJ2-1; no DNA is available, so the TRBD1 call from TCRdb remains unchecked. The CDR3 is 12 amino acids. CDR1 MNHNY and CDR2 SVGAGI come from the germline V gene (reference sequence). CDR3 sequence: CASSNGLGQQFF.